These T cell receptor beta chains were read from a single sample in a study of OX40 agonist ivuxolimab in advanced cancers. Libraries were prepared by immunoSEQ multiplex PCR; TCRdb keeps only in-frame clonotypes and omits some of them. This table has 65,000 to 80,000 clones, approximately 80% appearing once. This sample comprised CD4+ or CD8+ T cells sorted from blood, obtained in a trial of the OX40 agonist ivuxolimab. The receptor set was obtained from an adult with an advanced solid tumor such as melanoma, head and neck, liver or kidney cancer. Each CDR3 is given with its conserved first and last residue. D genes are given only for firm matches. A clone size is listed for some rows: how often the clone was seen (once, few, many), or a class if it is expanded.

d_call j_call clone_size v_call cdr3_nt cdr3_aa
TRBD2 TRBJ2-3 - TRBV25-1 TGTGCCAGCAGTGAATTTATGGTAGCGGGAGACACAGATACGCAGTATTTT CASSEFMVAGDTDTQYF
TRBD1 TRBJ1-2 - TRBV9 TGTGCCAGCCGGGGACAGGGGGTTGGCTACACCTTC CASRGQGVGYTF
TRBD1 TRBJ1-6 - TRBV27 TGTGCCAGCAGTTTAAGTCGCCCTCGAGGGACAGGGATTAATTCACCCCTCCACTTT CASSLSRPRGTGINSPLHF
TRBD2 TRBJ2-3 few TRBV9 TGTGCCAGCAGCGCCCCTCGGGGCGGGGGTCGTACAGATACGCAGTATTTT CASSAPRGGGRTDTQYF
- TRBJ1-1 once TRBV19 TGTGCCAGTAGTATAGGGGCGGCCTTAGGGAGTTTGGAAGCTTTCTTT CASSIGAALGSLEAFF
- TRBJ2-5 - TRBV2 TGTGCCAGCAGCTCTGGGCCGGGAGCAGGGGAGACCCAGTACTTC CASSSGPGAGETQYF
- TRBJ1-2 - TRBV4-1 TGCGCCAGCAGCCAAGAGCTCCCTTATCAGGGGCAAATGTATGGCTACACCTTC CASSQELPYQGQMYGYTF
- TRBJ1-5 once TRBV19 TGTGCCAGTAGTAACATACAGACTAGCAATCAGCCCCAGCATTTT CASSNIQTSNQPQHF
TRBD2 TRBJ2-1 - TRBV6-1 TGTGCCAGCAGGGCCGGACTAGCGGGGTACAATGAGCAGTTCTTC CASRAGLAGYNEQFF
TRBD2 TRBJ2-3 - TRBV30 TGTGCCTGGAGTATGACTAGCGGCACAGATACGCAGTATTTT CAWSMTSGTDTQYF
- TRBJ1-5 - TRBV5-8 TGTGCCAGCAGCTTGGGGGGGGCGCTCAGTCAGCCCCAGCATTTT CASSLGGALSQPQHF
- TRBJ2-1 - TRBV7-3 TGTGCCAGCAGCACTGTTCGGGCCAATGAGCAGTTCTTC CASSTVRANEQFF